A single sample is the source of the 20 T cell receptor beta chains below, sequenced in a study of blood T cell repertoires in COVID-19. Measured with immunoSEQ multiplex PCR; TCRdb has only the in-frame clones, and not every one. Of roughly 100,000 clones in the sample, 75% to 85% are singletons; the top ten hold about 4.3%. The sample taken for sequencing was peripheral blood. All receptors come from a man aged 55-75 years with acute or convalescent COVID-19.

This clone was detected many times. This chain links TRBV5-1 with TRBJ2-7; 7 bases are a match to TRBD1. Germline trimming cut 2 bases from V and 7 bases from J; bases unmatched to any gene: 6. Germline V gene sequence: CDR1 SGHRS, CDR2 YFSETQ. The CDR3 covers 13 residues. The CDR3 reads CASSLDRVVEQYF. The CDR3, as DNA: TGCGCCAGCAGCTTAGACAGGGTAGTAGAGCAGTACTTC.

The rearrangement uses TRBV24-1 and TRBJ1-1; a weak D match, TRBD1 (5 bases). This CDR3 comprises 13 residues. Trimming left V 3 bases short and J 8 bases short, with 12 bases between. Germline values: CDR1 KGHDR, CDR2 SFDVKD. This CDR3 reads CATSDRGIGEAFF. The CDR3 DNA reads TGTGCCACCAGTGATCGGGGGATCGGAGAAGCTTTCTTT.

The rearrangement uses TRBV27 and TRBJ2-7, with D possibly matching TRBD2 (6 bases). Per germline, CDR1 MNHEY and CDR2 SMNVEV (reference sequence). This CDR3 is built from 12 residues. V was cut by 10 bases and J by 6 bases, with 16 bases left in between. CDR3 protein: CATWSLAGEQYV. The CDR3 DNA follows: TGTGCCACCTGGTCACTAGCAGGCGAGCAGTACGTC.

The J gene is TRBJ2-3, the V gene TRBV7-2, with TRBD2 as a possible D gene (6 bases). V shed 2 bases and J shed 8 bases, with 11 bases lying between them. This CDR3 comprises 13 residues. Germline CDR1 and CDR2: SGHTA and FQGNSA. In nucleotides, the CDR3 is TGTGCCAGCAGCTTACAGGGAGGAGGTACGCAGTATTTT. Its protein is CASSLQGGGTQYF.

This sequence joins TRBV4-1 and TRBJ2-5, with TRBD2 matching over 7 bases. Per germline, CDR1 MGHRA and CDR2 YSYEKL. V lost 0 bases, J lost 7 bases, and 5 bases stayed unmatched. The CDR3 extends over 14 amino acids. The chain's CDR3 is CASSQEQRDGTQYF. In nucleotides, the CDR3 is TGCGCCAGCAGCCAAGAACAGCGGGATGGGACCCAGTACTTC.

This clone has a single count. V and J are TRBV11-2 and TRBJ2-4, with D possibly TRBD2 on 6 matching bases. The CDR3 is made up of 14 amino acids. The germline gives CDR1 SGHAT, CDR2 FQNNGV. V was trimmed by 5 bases and J by 7 bases, leaving 15 bases between them. CDR3 region: CASSQVRRENIQYF. The CDR3 region has the DNA TGTGCCAGCAGCCAGGTGCGGAGGGAGAACATTCAGTACTTC.

This clone has a count of ten or more. The CDR3 region has the DNA TGTGCCAGCAGTTCCTGGGACAGTAGAGTCTATGGCTACACCTTC. Protein product: CASSSWDSRVYGYTF. V and J are TRBV25-1 and TRBJ1-2; 7 bases agree with TRBD1. J was trimmed by 4 bases and V by 5 bases; bases with no gene match: 10. Looked up from germline, CDR1 is MGHDK and CDR2 is SYGVNS. This CDR3 comprises 15 residues.

The rearrangement joins TRBV30 to TRBJ1-6; tentative D call: TRBD1 (5 bases). The CDR3 totals 19 residues. CDR1 GTSNPN and CDR2 SVGIG come from the germline V gene (reference sequence). The V and J ends lost 0 bases and 0 bases respectively, with 18 bases between them. Here the CDR3 reads CAWSVLDWGGPSYNSPLHF. DNA of the CDR3: TGTGCCTGGAGTGTACTCGATTGGGGGGGACCCTCCTATAATTCACCCCTCCACTTT.

This chain links TRBV24-1 with TRBJ2-3; D unresolved. The CDR3 runs 11 residues. V lost 7 bases, J lost 5 bases, and 6 bases lay in between. CDR1 is KGHDR, CDR2 SFDVKD, per germline. This CDR3 is CATSGGDTQYF. Written as DNA, the CDR3 is TGTGCCACCAGCGGTGGAGATACGCAGTATTTT.

The chain combines TRBV11-3 with TRBJ2-2, with D unclear. CDR1 is SGHNT and CDR2 is YENEEA in the germline V gene. V shed 4 bases and J shed 4 bases, with 7 bases lying between them. This CDR3 is built from 13 residues. CDR3 protein: CASSSRSTGELFF. The CDR3 DNA follows: TGTGCCAGCAGCTCCCGTTCCACCGGGGAGCTGTTTTTT.

The chain combines TRBV10-2 with TRBJ1-2, with 7 bases that match TRBD1. The trim removed 4 bases at V and 1 base at J, leaving 3 bases unmatched. The CDR3 is made up of 14 amino acids. Germline V gives CDR1 WSHSY, CDR2 SAAADI. The CDR3 bases are TGCGCCAGCAGTGCTCAGGGGGTTAACTATGGCTACACCTTC. It yields the protein CASSAQGVNYGYTF.

This clone was seen just once. V gene TRBV4-1 combines with J gene TRBJ2-3; D unresolved. The CDR3 is made up of 13 amino acids. Between the trimmed V and J ends, which lost 1 base and 6 bases, there was a span of 8 bases. CDR1 and CDR2 (germline): MGHRA, YSYEKL. CDR3 nucleotide sequence: TGCGCCAGCAGCCAAGGGCAACCCGATACGCAGTATTTT. Its protein product is CASSQGQPDTQYF.

The J gene is TRBJ1-1, the V gene TRBV6-5; TRBD1 matches at 7 bases. Trimming removed 6 bases from V and 2 bases from J; junction bases left unmatched: 6. Germline V gene data show CDR1 as MNHEY and CDR2 as SVGAGI. The CDR3 runs 14 residues. The CDR3 protein is CASRKDRTNTEAFF. The CDR3 region has the DNA TGTGCCAGCAGAAAGGACAGGACTAACACTGAAGCTTTCTTT.

This sequence joins TRBV6-5 and TRBJ2-3; no firm D call. The V end lost 4 bases, the J end lost 3 bases, and 11 bases lay between the germline ends. The CDR3 sequence is 14 residues long. Germline V gives CDR1 MNHEY, CDR2 SVGAGI. As DNA, the CDR3 is TGTGCCAGCAGTTCCCCCAGATCGACAGATACGCAGTATTTT. Amino acid sequence: CASSSPRSTDTQYF.

This rearrangement joins TRBV5-4 to TRBJ2-1; TRBD2 agrees at 7 bases. Germline loops: CDR1 SGHNT, CDR2 YYREEE (reference sequence). The CDR3 has 14 amino acids. V shed 1 base, J shed 10 bases, and the junction held 8 bases outside the gene matches. CDR3 nucleotides: TGTGCCAGCAGCTTGACTAGCCCAGCGGGGGAGCAGTTCTTC. Protein sequence: CASSLTSPAGEQFF. Variable domain in full (rest from reference TRBV5-4 and TRBJ2-1): ETGVTQSPTHLIKTRGQQVTLRCSSQSGHNTVSWYQQALGQGPQFIFQYYREEENGRGNFPPRFSGLQFPNYSSELNVNALELDDSALYLCASSLTSPAGEQFFGPGTRLTVL.

The V call is TRBV11-2, the J call TRBJ2-2, with D possibly TRBD1 on 5 matching bases. The CDR3 extends over 14 amino acids. Germline assignment: CDR1 SGHAT and CDR2 FQNNGV. Trimming stripped 3 bases from V and 0 bases from J, with 5 bases between. The CDR3: CASSLTANTGELFF. The CDR3 nucleotides are TGTGCCAGCAGCTTGACAGCGAACACCGGGGAGCTGTTTTTT.

Details on this clone: In the same sample, other DNA sequences code for this CDR3. The rearrangement links TRBV9 to TRBJ1-2, with 7 bases matching TRBD1. V was pared by 0 bases and J by 2 bases, with 1 base of the junction left unmatched. Germline values: CDR1 SGDLS, CDR2 YYNGEE. CDR3 size: 14 residues. The CDR3 spells CASSVGDRNYGYTF. The CDR3 DNA sequence: TGTGCCAGCAGCGTAGGGGACAGAAACTATGGCTACACCTTC.

This CDR3 reads CASSSTGGSTDTQYF. CDR3 coding DNA: TGTGCCAGCAGCTCGACAGGGGGCAGCACAGATACGCAGTATTTT. The gene calls are TRBV6-5 and TRBJ2-3; 10 bases are a match to TRBD1. The CDR3 spans 15 residues. Trimming cost V 6 bases and J 0 bases; bases outside gene matches: 3. Germline loops: CDR1 MNHEY, CDR2 SVGAGI.

The V call is TRBV10-3, the J call TRBJ2-1; unclear D gene. Germline-derived CDR1 and CDR2 are ENHRY and SYGVKD. V was shortened by 4 bases and J by 7 bases, with 14 bases between the two germline ends. There are 14 residues in the CDR3. CDR3: CAISGLEVPNEQFF. In DNA, the CDR3 is TGTGCCATCAGTGGGCTAGAAGTTCCTAATGAGCAGTTCTTC.

J is TRBJ2-5 and V is TRBV9, with 8 nucleotides matching TRBD1. Germline assignment: CDR1 SGDLS and CDR2 YYNGEE. V was clipped by 0 bases and J by 2 bases; unmatched bases: 6. The CDR3 is made up of 16 amino acids. The CDR3 is CASSVEVRGPQETQYF. The CDR3 bases are TGTGCCAGCAGCGTAGAAGTCAGGGGGCCTCAAGAGACCCAGTACTTC. Together with reference TRBV9 and TRBJ2-5, the CDR3 gives the full variable domain: DSGVTQTPKHLITATGQRVTLRCSPRSGDLSVYWYQQSLDQGLQFLIQYYNGEERAKGNILERFSAQQFPDLHSELNLSSLELGDSALYFCASSVEVRGPQETQYFGPGTRLLVL.